This note documents a single T cell receptor (beta chain) sequence. Its target is unknown. The data originate from a study of shared clonotypes between healthy human individuals. Study-wide context: Every donor yielded three CD4 naive, three CD4 memory, two CD8 naive and one CD8 memory plate. Study outcomes and limitations: Generally, naive subsets came out with larger estimated richness than memory subsets. When naive CD4 clonotypes were compared across a few donors, about 4.8% were shared. The authors expected sequencing depth to affect clonotype sharing among donors.

Libraries were prepared by immunoSEQ multiplex PCR; TCRdb keeps only in-frame clonotypes and omits some of them. Here the sample spans 780,000 or so clones, 55% to 75% being singletons. The germline V gene encodes CDR1 SGHAT and CDR2 FQDESV (reference sequence). This CDR3 comprises 17 residues. V dropped 5 bases and J dropped 3 bases, with 19 bases sitting between them. The sequenced sample was memory CD4+ T cells sorted from blood. The subset denotes: CD45RA-negative fraction. The chain carries TRBV11-1 and TRBJ2-2; the D is unclear. The TCR sequence derives from a woman in her 30s in good health. The CDR3 protein is CASSPTRLTDYTGELFF. In DNA form, the CDR3 reads TGTGCCAGCAGCCCGACCCGACTCACCGATTACACCGGGGAGCTGTTTTTT.